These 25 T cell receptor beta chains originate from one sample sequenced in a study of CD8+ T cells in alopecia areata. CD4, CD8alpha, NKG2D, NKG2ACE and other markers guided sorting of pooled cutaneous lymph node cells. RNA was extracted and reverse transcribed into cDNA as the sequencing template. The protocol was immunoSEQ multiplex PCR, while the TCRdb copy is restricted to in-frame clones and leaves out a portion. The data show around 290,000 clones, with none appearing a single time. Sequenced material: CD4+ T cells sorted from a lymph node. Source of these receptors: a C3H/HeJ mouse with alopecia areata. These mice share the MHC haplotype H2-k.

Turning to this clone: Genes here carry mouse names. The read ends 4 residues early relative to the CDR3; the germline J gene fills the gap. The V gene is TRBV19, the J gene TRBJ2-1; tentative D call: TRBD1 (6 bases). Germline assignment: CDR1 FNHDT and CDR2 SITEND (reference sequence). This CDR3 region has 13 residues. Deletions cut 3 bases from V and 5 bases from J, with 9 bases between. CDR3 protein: CASSTAGDAEQFF. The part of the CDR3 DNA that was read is TGTGCCAGCAGTACCGCAGGGGATGCT. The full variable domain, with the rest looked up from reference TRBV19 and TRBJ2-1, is GGIITQTPKFLIGQEGQKLTLKCQQNFNHDTMYWYRQDSGKGLRLIYYSITENDLQKGDLSEGYDASREKKSSFSLTVTSAQKNEMAVFLCASSTAGDAEQFFGPGTRLTVL.

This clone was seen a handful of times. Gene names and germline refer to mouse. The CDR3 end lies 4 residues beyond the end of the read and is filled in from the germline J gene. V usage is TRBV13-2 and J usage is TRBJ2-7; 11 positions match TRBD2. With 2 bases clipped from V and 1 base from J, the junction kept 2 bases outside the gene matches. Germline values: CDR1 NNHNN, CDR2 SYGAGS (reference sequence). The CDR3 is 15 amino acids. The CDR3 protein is CASGEGDWGSYEQYF. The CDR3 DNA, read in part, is TGTGCCAGCGGTGAAGGGGACTGGGGGTCCTAT.

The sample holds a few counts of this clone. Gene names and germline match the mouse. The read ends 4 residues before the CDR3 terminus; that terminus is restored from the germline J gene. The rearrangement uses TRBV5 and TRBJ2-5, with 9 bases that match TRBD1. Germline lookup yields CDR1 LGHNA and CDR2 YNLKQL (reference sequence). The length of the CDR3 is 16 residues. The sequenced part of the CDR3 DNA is TGTGCCAGCAGCCAACCCCCCGGGACAGGGACAGAC. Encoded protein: CASSQPPGTGTD. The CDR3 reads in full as CASSQPPGTGTDTQYF.

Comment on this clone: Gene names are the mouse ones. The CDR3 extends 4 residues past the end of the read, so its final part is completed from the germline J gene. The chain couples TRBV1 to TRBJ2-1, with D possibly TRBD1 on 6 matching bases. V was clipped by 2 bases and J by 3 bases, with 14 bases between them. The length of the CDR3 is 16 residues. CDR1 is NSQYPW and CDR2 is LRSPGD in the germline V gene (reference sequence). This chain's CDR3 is CTCSALPRDIYAEQFF. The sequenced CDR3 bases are TGCACCTGCAGTGCACTCCCCCGGGACATCTATGCT.

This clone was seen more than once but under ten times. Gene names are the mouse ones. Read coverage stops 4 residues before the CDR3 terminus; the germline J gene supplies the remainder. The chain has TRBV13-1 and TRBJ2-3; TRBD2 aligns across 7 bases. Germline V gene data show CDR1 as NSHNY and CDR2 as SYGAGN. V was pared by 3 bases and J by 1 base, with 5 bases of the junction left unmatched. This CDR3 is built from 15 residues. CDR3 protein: CASSGGGGGAETLYF. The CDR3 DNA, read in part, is TGTGCCAGCAGTGGGGGGGGAGGAGGTGCAGAA.

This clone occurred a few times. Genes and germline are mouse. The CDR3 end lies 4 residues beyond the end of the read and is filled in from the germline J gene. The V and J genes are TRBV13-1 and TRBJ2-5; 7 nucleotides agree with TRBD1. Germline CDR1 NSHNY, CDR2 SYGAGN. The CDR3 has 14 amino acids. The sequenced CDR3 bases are TGTGCCAGCAGTGATGACTACAGGGGTGAC. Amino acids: CASSDDYRGD. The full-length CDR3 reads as CASSDDYRGDTQYF.

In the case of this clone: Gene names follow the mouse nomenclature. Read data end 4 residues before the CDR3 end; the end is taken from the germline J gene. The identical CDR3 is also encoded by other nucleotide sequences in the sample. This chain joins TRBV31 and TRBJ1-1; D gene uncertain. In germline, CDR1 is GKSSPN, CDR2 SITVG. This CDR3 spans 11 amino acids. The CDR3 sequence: CAWSQGTEVFF. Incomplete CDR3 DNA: TGTGCCTGGAGTCAAGGGACA.

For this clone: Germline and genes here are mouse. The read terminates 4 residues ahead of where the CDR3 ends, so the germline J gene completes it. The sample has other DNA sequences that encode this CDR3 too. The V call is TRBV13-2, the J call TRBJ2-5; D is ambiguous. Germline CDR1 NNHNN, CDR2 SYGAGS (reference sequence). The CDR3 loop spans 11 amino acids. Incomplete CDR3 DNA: TGTGCCAGCGGTGATGGTGAC. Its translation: CASGDGD. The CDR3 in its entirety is CASGDGDTQYF.

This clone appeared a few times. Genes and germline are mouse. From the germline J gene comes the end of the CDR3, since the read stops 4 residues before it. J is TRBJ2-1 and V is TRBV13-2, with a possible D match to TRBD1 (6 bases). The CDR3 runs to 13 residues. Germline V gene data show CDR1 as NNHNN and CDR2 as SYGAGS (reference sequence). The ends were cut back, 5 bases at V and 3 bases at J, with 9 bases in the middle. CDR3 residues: CASGGQTYAEQFF. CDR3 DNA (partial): TGTGCCAGCGGAGGACAGACCTATGCT.

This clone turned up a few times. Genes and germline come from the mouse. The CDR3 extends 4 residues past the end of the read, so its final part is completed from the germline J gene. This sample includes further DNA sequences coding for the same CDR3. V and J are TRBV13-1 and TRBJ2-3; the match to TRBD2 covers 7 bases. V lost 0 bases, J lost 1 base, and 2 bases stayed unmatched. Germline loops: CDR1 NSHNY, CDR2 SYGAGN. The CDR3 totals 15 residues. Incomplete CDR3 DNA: TGTGCCAGCAGTGATGCTGGGGGACGTGCAGAA. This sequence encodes CASSDAGGRAE. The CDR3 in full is CASSDAGGRAETLYF.

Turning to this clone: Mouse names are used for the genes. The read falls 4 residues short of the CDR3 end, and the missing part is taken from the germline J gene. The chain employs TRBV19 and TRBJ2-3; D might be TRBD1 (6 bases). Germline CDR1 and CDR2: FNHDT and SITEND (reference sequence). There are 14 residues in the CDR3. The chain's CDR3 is CASSVRRDKETLYF. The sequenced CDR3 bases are TGTGCCAGCAGTGTCCGCCGGGACAAAGAA. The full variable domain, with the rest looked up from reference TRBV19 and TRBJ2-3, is GGIITQTPKFLIGQEGQKLTLKCQQNFNHDTMYWYRQDSGKGLRLIYYSITENDLQKGDLSEGYDASREKKSSFSLTVTSAQKNEMAVFLCASSVRRDKETLYFGSGTRLTVL.

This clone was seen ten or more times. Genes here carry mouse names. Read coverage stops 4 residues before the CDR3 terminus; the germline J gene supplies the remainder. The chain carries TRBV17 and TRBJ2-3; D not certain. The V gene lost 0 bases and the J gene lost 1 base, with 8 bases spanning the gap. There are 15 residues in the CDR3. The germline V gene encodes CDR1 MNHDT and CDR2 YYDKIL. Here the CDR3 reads CASSRDKKGAETLYF. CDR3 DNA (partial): TGTGCTAGCAGTAGAGATAAAAAGGGTGCAGAA.

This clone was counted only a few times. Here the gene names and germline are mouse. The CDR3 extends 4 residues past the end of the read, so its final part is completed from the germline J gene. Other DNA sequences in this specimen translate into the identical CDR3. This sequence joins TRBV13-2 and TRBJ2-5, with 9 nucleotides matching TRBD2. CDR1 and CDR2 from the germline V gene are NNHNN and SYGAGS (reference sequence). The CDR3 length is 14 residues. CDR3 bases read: TGTGCCAGCGGTGAGGGACTGGGTGAGGAC. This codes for CASGEGLGED. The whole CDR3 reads CASGEGLGEDTQYF.

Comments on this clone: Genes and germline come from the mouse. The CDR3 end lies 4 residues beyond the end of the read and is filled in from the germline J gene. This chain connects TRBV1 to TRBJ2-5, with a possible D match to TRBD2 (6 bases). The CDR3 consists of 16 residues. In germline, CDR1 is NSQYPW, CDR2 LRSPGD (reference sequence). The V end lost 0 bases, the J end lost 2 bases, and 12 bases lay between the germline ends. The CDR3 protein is CTCSADHRDFQDTQYF. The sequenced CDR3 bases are TGCACCTGCAGTGCAGATCACCGGGACTTCCAAGAC.

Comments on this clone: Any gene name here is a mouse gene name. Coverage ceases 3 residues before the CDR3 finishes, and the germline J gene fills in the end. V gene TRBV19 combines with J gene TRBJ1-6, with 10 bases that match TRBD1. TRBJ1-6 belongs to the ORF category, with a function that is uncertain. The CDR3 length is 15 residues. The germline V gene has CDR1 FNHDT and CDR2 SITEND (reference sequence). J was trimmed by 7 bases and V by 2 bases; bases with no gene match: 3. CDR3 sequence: CASSMQGQGNSPLYF. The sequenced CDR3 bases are TGTGCCAGCAGTATGCAGGGACAGGGGAATTCGCCC.

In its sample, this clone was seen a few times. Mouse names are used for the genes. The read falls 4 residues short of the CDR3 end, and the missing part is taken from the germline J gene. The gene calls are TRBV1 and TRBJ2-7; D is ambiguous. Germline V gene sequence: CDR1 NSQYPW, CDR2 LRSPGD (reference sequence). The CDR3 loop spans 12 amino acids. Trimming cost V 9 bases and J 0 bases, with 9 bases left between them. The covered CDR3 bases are TGCACCTGTCGACAAAGCTCCTAT. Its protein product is CTCRQSSY. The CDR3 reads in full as CTCRQSSYEQYF.

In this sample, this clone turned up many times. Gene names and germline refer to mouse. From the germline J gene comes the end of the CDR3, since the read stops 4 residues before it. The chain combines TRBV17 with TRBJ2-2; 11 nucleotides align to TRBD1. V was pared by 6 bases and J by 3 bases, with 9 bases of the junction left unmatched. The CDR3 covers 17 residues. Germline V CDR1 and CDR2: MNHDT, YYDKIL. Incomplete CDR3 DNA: TGTGCTAGCAGGAATCTCCGGGACAGGGGGGACACCGGG. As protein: CASRNLRDRGDTG. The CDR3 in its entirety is CASRNLRDRGDTGQLYF.

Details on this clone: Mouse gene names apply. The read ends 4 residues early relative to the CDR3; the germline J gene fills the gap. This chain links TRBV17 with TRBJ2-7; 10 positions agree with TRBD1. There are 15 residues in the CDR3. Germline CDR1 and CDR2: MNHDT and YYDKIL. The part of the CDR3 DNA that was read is TGTGCTAGCAGTAGAGTACCGGGACAGGGGTAT. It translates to CASSRVPGQGY. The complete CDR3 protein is CASSRVPGQGYEQYF. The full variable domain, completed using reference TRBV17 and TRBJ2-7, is DTTVKQNPRYKLARVGKPVNLICSQTMNHDTMYWYQKKPNQAPKLLLFYYDKILNREADTFEKFQSSRPNNSFCSLYIGSAGLEYSAMYLCASSRVPGQGYEQYFGPGTRLTVL.

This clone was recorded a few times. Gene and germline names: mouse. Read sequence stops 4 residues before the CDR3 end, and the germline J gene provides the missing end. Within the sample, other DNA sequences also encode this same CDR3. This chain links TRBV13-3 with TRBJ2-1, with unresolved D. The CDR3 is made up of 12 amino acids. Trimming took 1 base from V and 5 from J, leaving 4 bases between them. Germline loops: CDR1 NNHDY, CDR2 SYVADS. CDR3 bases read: TGTGCCAGCAGTGATAGGGATGCT. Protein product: CASSDRDA. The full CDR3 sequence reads CASSDRDAEQFF.

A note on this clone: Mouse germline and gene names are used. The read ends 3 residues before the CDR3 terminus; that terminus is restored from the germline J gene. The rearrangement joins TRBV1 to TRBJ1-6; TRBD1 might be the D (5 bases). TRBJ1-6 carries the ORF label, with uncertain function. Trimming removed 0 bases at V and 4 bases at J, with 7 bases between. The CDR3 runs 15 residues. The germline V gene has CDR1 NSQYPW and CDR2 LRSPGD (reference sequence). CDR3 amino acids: CTCSADDSYNSPLYF. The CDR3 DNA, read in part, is TGCACCTGCAGTGCAGATGACAGTTATAATTCGCCC.

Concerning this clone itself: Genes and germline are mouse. CDR3 region: CASRHGLGGSETLYF. The covered CDR3 bases are TGTGCCAGCAGGCATGGACTGGGGGGGTCAGAA. The chain combines TRBV13-3 with TRBJ2-3; 12 bases line up with TRBD2. The CDR3 goes on 4 residues after the read ends, and that part is filled in from the germline J gene. V was pared by 5 bases and J by 4 bases, with 5 bases of the junction left unmatched. Germline V lookup: CDR1 NNHDY, CDR2 SYVADS. CDR3 length: 15 amino acids.

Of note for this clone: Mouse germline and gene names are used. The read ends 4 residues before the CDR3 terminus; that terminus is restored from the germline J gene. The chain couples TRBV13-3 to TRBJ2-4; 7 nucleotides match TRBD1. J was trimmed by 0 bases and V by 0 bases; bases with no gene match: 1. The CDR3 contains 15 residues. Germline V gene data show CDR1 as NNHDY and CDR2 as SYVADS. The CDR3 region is CASSDAQGSQNTLYF. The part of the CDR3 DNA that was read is TGTGCCAGCAGTGATGCACAGGGGAGTCAAAAC.

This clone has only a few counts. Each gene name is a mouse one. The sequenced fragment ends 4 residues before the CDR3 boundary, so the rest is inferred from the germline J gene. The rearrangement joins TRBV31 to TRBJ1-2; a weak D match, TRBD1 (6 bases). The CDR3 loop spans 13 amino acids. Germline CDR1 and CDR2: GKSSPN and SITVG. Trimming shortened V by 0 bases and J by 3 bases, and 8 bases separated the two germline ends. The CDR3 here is CAWSLTGYSDYTF. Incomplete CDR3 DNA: TGTGCCTGGAGTCTAACAGGGTACTCC.

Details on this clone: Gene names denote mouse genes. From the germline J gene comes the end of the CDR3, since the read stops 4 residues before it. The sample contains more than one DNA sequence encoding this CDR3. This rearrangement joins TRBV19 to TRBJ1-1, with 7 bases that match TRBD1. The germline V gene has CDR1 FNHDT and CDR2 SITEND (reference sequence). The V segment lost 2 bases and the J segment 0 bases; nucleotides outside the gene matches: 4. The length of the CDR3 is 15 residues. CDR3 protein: CASSIPDRANTEVFF. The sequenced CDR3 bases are TGTGCCAGCAGTATCCCTGACAGGGCAAACACA.

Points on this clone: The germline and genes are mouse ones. Partial CDR3 DNA: TGTGCCAGCAGTGATGCACCTGGGGGGCTTAGTGCAGAA. It is translated as CASSDAPGGLSAE. The CDR3 in full is CASSDAPGGLSAETLYF. V and J are TRBV13-1 and TRBJ2-3; 8 bases are a match to TRBD2. The CDR3 end lies 4 residues beyond the end of the read and is filled in from the germline J gene. In germline, CDR1 is NSHNY, CDR2 SYGAGN. The CDR3 runs to 17 residues. Germline trimming cut 0 bases from V and 0 bases from J; bases unmatched to any gene: 6.